Sequencing of this T cell receptor beta chain was carried out in a study of blood T cells in healthy people across ages. This clonotype appeared a few times. The second PCR ran about 6 to 12 cycles with a sample-barcoded 5' primer and J-beta primers. TCRdb itself ran the 5' RACE reads through MiXCR, one entry per CDR3 protein. The sample lists about 640,000 distinct CDR3 sequences, approximately 59% occurring once. Sequenced input: blood. The sequence was obtained from a man in his 60s in good health.

The CDR3 DNA follows: TGTGCCAGCAGTTGGGGACTAGCGGCTAGCACAGATACGCAGTATTTT. This encodes CASSWGLAASTDTQYF. The chain employs TRBV12-3 or TRBV12-4 and TRBJ2-3; 11 positions match TRBD2. The V gene end was trimmed by 4 bases and the J gene end by 0 bases; junction bases not matched to a gene: 3. The CDR3 loop spans 16 amino acids.